This is a list of T cell receptor beta chains from one sample in a study of shared clonotypes between healthy human individuals. Only in-frame clones appear in the TCRdb table, and some are missing; sequencing was by immunoSEQ multiplex PCR. The sample shows 1.6 million or so clones, approximately 98.5% of them seen only once. The sample taken for sequencing was naive CD4+ T cells sorted from blood. These receptors were collected from a man aged 25-45 years in good health. Each CDR3 is given with its conserved first and last residue. Fields, in order: J gene, V gene, D gene, CDR3 DNA, CDR3 protein. The D gene is left open where the match is weak.

J gene: TRBJ2-5; V gene: TRBV5-5; D gene: TRBD1; CDR3 DNA: TGTGCCAGCAGCAAGGGACAGTACTTGTACCAAGAGACCCAGTACTTC; CDR3 protein: CASSKGQYLYQETQYF
J gene: TRBJ2-5; V gene: TRBV7-9; D gene: TRBD2; CDR3 DNA: TGTGCCAGCAGCTTAGCGCGGGAGGCAGCACAAGAGACCCAGTACTTC; CDR3 protein: CASSLAREAAQETQYF
J gene: TRBJ2-1; V gene: TRBV18; D gene: .; CDR3 DNA: TGTGCCAGCTACCTAACAGGGAGCTCCTACAATGAGCAGTTCTTC; CDR3 protein: CASYLTGSSYNEQFF
J gene: TRBJ2-5; V gene: TRBV5-1; D gene: .; CDR3 DNA: TGCGCCAGCAGCTTGGAGGGTCTACCCGGGGAGACCCAGTACTTC; CDR3 protein: CASSLEGLPGETQYF
J gene: TRBJ2-7; V gene: TRBV29-1; D gene: TRBD1; CDR3 DNA: TGCAGCGCGAATCAGGGGACAGGGGACCACGAGCAGTACTTC; CDR3 protein: CSANQGTGDHEQYF
J gene: TRBJ1-2; V gene: TRBV29-1; D gene: .; CDR3 DNA: TGCAGCGGAGAAAGGGGTGGCTATGGCTACACCTTC; CDR3 protein: CSGERGGYGYTF
J gene: TRBJ1-4; V gene: TRBV7-2; D gene: .; CDR3 DNA: TGTGCCAGCAGCTTAGAGTGGCAGGGAAGTGAAAAACTGTTTTTT; CDR3 protein: CASSLEWQGSEKLFF
J gene: TRBJ2-1; V gene: TRBV5-1; D gene: .; CDR3 DNA: TGCGCCAGCAGCTTCTCCTTAGGCGGCGATTTAAAGCAGTTCTTC; CDR3 protein: CASSFSLGGDLKQFF
J gene: TRBJ2-1; V gene: TRBV9; D gene: .; CDR3 DNA: TGTGCCAGCAGCGTAGGTCAGGGCCCCTTAGACGATGAGCAGTTCTTC; CDR3 protein: CASSVGQGPLDDEQFF
J gene: TRBJ2-5; V gene: TRBV11-3; D gene: .; CDR3 DNA: TGTGCCAGCAGCTTAGTGGGATCGGAGACCCAGTACTTC; CDR3 protein: CASSLVGSETQYF
J gene: TRBJ1-4; V gene: TRBV6-5; D gene: .; CDR3 DNA: TGTGCCAGCAGTTCTCGGACGTCTAATGAAAAACTGTTTTTT; CDR3 protein: CASSSRTSNEKLFF
J gene: TRBJ2-1; V gene: TRBV7-2; D gene: TRBD1; CDR3 DNA: TGTGCCAGCAGCTTCGACAGGGGGAAGTACAATGAGCAGTTCTTC; CDR3 protein: CASSFDRGKYNEQFF
J gene: TRBJ2-7; V gene: TRBV5-1; D gene: .; CDR3 DNA: TGCGCCAGCAGCTTGGAAGGATGGCACGAGCAGTACTTC; CDR3 protein: CASSLEGWHEQYF
J gene: TRBJ2-7; V gene: TRBV10-3; D gene: TRBD1; CDR3 DNA: TGTGCCATCAGTGGACAGGGGCGCCAATCCTACGAGCAGTACTTC; CDR3 protein: CAISGQGRQSYEQYF
J gene: TRBJ1-2; V gene: TRBV28; D gene: .; CDR3 DNA: TGTGCCAGCGTTACCACAGGGTCCCTTTATGGCTACACCTTC; CDR3 protein: CASVTTGSLYGYTF
J gene: TRBJ2-1; V gene: TRBV9; D gene: .; CDR3 DNA: TGTGCCAGTACAATTAATGAGCAGTTCTTC; CDR3 protein: CASTINEQFF
J gene: TRBJ2-3; V gene: TRBV7-3; D gene: TRBD1; CDR3 DNA: TGTGCCAGCAGCCAGGACAGGAGGAGCACAGATACGCAGTATTTT; CDR3 protein: CASSQDRRSTDTQYF
J gene: TRBJ1-5; V gene: TRBV5-1; D gene: .; CDR3 DNA: TGCGCCAGCAGCTTGACAGGGCCTCAGCCCCAGCATTTT; CDR3 protein: CASSLTGPQPQHF
J gene: TRBJ2-5; V gene: TRBV7-7; D gene: .; CDR3 DNA: TGTGCCAGCAGCTTAGAACTAGCACGAGAGACCCAGTACTTC; CDR3 protein: CASSLELARETQYF
J gene: TRBJ2-2; V gene: TRBV6-6; D gene: .; CDR3 DNA: TGTGCCAGCGCGGATGGGGAGCTGTTTTTT; CDR3 protein: CASADGELFF
J gene: TRBJ2-5; V gene: TRBV5-1; D gene: TRBD1; CDR3 DNA: TGCGCCAGCAGCTTACAGGGGGCAGGTGAGACCCAGTACTTC; CDR3 protein: CASSLQGAGETQYF
J gene: TRBJ2-3; V gene: TRBV19; D gene: .; CDR3 DNA: TGTGCCACAACCGACCCGGGGGCTAGCACAGATACGCAGTATTTT; CDR3 protein: CATTDPGASTDTQYF
J gene: TRBJ2-3; V gene: TRBV11-3; D gene: .; CDR3 DNA: TGTGCCAGCAGCTTATTAGGGACAGATACGCAGTATTTT; CDR3 protein: CASSLLGTDTQYF
J gene: TRBJ2-7; V gene: TRBV28; D gene: TRBD1; CDR3 DNA: TGTGCCAGCAGTGAGTTCAGGGGGCGATACGAGCAGTACTTC; CDR3 protein: CASSEFRGRYEQYF